A single sample gave rise to the 13 T cell receptor beta chains below, sequenced in a study of metastatic and nonmetastatic thyroid tumors. Patients were all untreated before their thyroid surgery. TCRdb reanalyzed the PCR reads with MiXCR. The sample lists about 59,000 clones, 16% occurring once. Sample: blood. Receptor source: a male donor with papillary thyroid cancer or a benign thyroid nodule (not recorded which). Some clones in this sample may be carry-over from other donors' samples.

The table lists this clone with many counts. This chain uses TRBV20-1 with TRBJ2-1; D is ambiguous. With 3 bases removed from V and 8 bases from J, the gap between germline ends came to 14 bases. The CDR3 extends over 13 amino acids. Germline CDR1 reads DFQATT; CDR2 reads SNEGSKA (reference sequence). The CDR3 reads CSARAARKYEQFF. Here the CDR3 DNA reads TGCAGTGCTAGGGCTGCCCGCAAGTATGAGCAGTTCTTC.

This clone was counted only a few times. At one end the junction does not follow the germline gene, possibly because of a read error. The same CDR3 also results from other DNA sequences found in this sample. V and J are TRBV6-4 and TRBJ2-2, with D uncertain. Germline-derived CDR1 and CDR2 are MRHNA and SNTAGT. The CDR3 is 14 amino acids. CDR3 protein: CASSDKSDTGELFF. In nucleotides, the CDR3 is TGTGCCAGCAGTGACAAATCTGACACCGGTGAGCTTTTTTTT.

About this clone: Just one base apart from a much larger clone, this may be a read error. The chain carries TRBV3-1 and TRBJ1-1; 7 nucleotides agree with TRBD1. CDR1 and CDR2 (germline): LGHDT, YNNKEL (reference sequence). The CDR3 is 14 amino acids. In nucleotides, the CDR3 is TGTGCCAGCAACCAACTGACAGGGCGGGCTGAAGCTTTCTTT. Residues: CASNQLTGRAEAFF.

The table lists this clone with a few counts. The rearrangement uses TRBV18 and TRBJ1-2; 7 bases are a match to TRBD1. The length of the CDR3 is 13 residues. The V gene's germline CDR1 is KGHSH and CDR2 LQKENI. The V gene end was trimmed by 4 bases and the J gene end by 8 bases; junction bases not matched to a gene: 7. CDR3 sequence (DNA): TGTGCCAGCTCACTACAGGGGTCGGACGGCTACACCTTC. The encoded protein is CASSLQGSDGYTF. The full variable domain, completed using reference TRBV18 and TRBJ1-2, is NAGVMQNPRHLVRRRGQEARLRCSPMKGHSHVYWYRQLPEEGLKFMVYLQKENIIDESGMPKERFSAEFPKEGPSILRIQQVVRGDSAAYFCASSLQGSDGYTFGSGTRLTVV.

This clone was counted at least ten times. This sequence joins TRBV9 and TRBJ1-1; 7 nucleotides agree with TRBD1. Germline V gene data show CDR1 as SGDLS and CDR2 as YYNGEE. Trimming at V came to 4 bases and at J to 4 bases, leaving 4 bases not matched to a gene. The CDR3 loop spans 13 amino acids. The CDR3 sequence is CASSPRGFTEAFF. In DNA, the CDR3 is TGTGCCAGCAGCCCCAGGGGGTTCACTGAAGCTTTCTTT.

A word on this clone: A much more abundant neighbour one base away suggests this may be a read error. This sequence joins TRBV9 and TRBJ2-5; D is undetermined. Germline assignment: CDR1 SGDLS and CDR2 YYNGEE. Trimming cost V 6 bases and J 5 bases, with 14 bases left between them. This CDR3 has 13 residues. CDR3 in DNA: TGTGCCAGCATCTATGAGGAAATGGAGACCCAGTACTTC. It codes for CASIYEEMETQYF.

In its sample, this clone was seen a few times. The chain couples TRBV25-1 to TRBJ2-5; weak D call: TRBD1 (7 bases). CDR1 MGHDK and CDR2 SYGVNS come from the germline V gene. The V gene lost 3 bases and the J gene lost 5 bases, with 13 bases spanning the gap. The CDR3 consists of 14 residues. The CDR3 here is CASSDRGAGETQYF. As DNA, the CDR3 is TGTGCCAGCAGTGACAGGGGGGCGGGGGAGACCCAGTACTTC.

In its sample, this clone was seen many times. The CDR3 loop reads CSAWGRLETNEQFF. For the CDR3, the DNA is TGCAGTGCTTGGGGACGACTCGAGACCAATGAGCAGTTCTTC. The chain joins TRBV20-1 to TRBJ2-1, with D perhaps given as TRBD1 or TRBD2 (5 bases each). The CDR3 sequence is 14 residues long. Trimming removed 5 bases at V and 6 bases at J, with 17 bases between. Per germline, CDR1 DFQATT and CDR2 SNEGSKA (reference sequence).

This clone was observed many times. The chain uses TRBV12-3 or TRBV12-4 and TRBJ2-1; 8 bases align to TRBD2. This CDR3 spans 15 amino acids. V lost 6 bases to trimming and J lost 9 bases; unmatched junction nucleotides: 13. CDR3 sequence: CASSYIAGSMTEQFF. The DNA for the CDR3 is TGTGCCAGCAGCTATATAGCGGGATCTATGACTGAGCAGTTCTTC.

V and J are TRBV11-2 and TRBJ1-6, with a possible D match to TRBD1 (5 bases). The CDR3 spans 18 residues. V shed 0 bases and J shed 10 bases, with 22 bases lying between them. Germline values: CDR1 SGHAT, CDR2 FQNNGV. CDR3: CASSLEVWTVGRVSPLHF. CDR3 bases: TGTGCCAGCAGCTTAGAAGTATGGACGGTGGGGCGAGTCTCACCCCTCCACTTT.

This clone was seen repeatedly, ten times or more. This CDR3 is CASSRESSYNEQFF. CDR3 bases: TGTGCCAGCAGTAGAGAGAGCTCCTACAATGAGCAGTTCTTC. V is TRBV12-3 or TRBV12-4 and J is TRBJ2-1, with D hard to call. There are 14 residues in the CDR3. V was cut by 5 bases and J by 0 bases, with 8 bases left in between.

With regard to this clone: Possible read error: a much larger clone is one base away. This chain joins TRBV4-2 and TRBJ2-5; a weak D match, TRBD2 (6 bases). The CDR3 spans 14 residues. CDR1 and CDR2 (germline): LGHNA, YNFKEQ. Trimming removed 0 bases from V and 12 bases from J, with 17 bases in between. Written as DNA, the CDR3 is TGTGCCAGCAGCCAAGAACTAGGAGGGACGGTCAAGTACTTC. It yields the protein CASSQELGGTVKYF.

In its sample, this clone was seen many times. The chain employs TRBV20-1 and TRBJ2-3, with 11 nucleotides matching TRBD2. Germline CDR1 is DFQATT and CDR2 is SNEGSKA (reference sequence). With 2 bases clipped from V and 6 bases from J, the junction kept 19 bases outside the gene matches. The CDR3 extends over 19 amino acids. The CDR3 sequence is CSARMGLAEKVGLGDTQYF. Written as DNA, the CDR3 is TGCAGTGCTAGAATGGGACTAGCGGAAAAAGTAGGGTTAGGGGATACGCAGTATTTT.